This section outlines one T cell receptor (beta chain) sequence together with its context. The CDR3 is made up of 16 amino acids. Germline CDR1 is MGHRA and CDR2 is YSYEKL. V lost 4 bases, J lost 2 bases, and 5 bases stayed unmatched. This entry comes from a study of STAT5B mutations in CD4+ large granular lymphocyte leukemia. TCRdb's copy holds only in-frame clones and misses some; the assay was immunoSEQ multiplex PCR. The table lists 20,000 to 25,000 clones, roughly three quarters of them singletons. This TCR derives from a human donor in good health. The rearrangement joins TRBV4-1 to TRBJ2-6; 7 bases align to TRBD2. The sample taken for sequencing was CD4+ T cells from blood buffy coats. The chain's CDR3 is CASSLSRGAGANVLTF. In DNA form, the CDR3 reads TGCGCCAGCAGCCTCTCTCGGGGGGCTGGGGCCAACGTCCTGACTTTC.